What follows describes a single TCR beta chain. Its antigen is not identified. This CDR3 contains 15 residues. CDR1 is SGHTA, CDR2 FQGNSA, per germline. V lost 0 bases and J lost 0, with 6 bases in between. This sample is drawn from a study of shared clonotypes between healthy human individuals. Method: immunoSEQ multiplex PCR; TCRdb's copy keeps in-frame clones and lacks some. The sample includes around 1 million clones, about three quarters of them seen just once. The study's findings and limits: Generally, naive subsets (rather than memory subsets) showed larger estimated richness.

Sample: memory CD4+ T cells sorted from blood. The subset denotes: CD45RA-negative fraction. The TCR originated in a man younger than 35 in good health. This rearrangement joins TRBV7-2 to TRBJ2-4; weak D call: TRBD2 (5 bases). The CDR3 region is CASSLAAGAKNIQYF. As DNA, the CDR3 is TGTGCCAGCAGCTTAGCGGCGGGAGCCAAAAACATTCAGTACTTC.